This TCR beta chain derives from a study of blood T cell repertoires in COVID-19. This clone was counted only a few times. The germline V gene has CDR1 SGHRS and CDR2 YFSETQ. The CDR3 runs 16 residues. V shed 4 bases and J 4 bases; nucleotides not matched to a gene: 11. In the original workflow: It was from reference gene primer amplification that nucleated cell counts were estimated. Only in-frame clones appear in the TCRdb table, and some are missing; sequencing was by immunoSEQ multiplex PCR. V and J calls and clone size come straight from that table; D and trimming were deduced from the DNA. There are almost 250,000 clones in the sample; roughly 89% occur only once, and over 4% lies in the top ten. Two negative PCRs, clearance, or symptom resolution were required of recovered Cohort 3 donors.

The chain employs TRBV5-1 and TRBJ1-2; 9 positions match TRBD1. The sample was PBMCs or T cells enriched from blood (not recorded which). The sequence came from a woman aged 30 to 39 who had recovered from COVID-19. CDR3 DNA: TGCGCCAGCAGCCAAGTGGGCGGGACAGGGCCCTATGGCTACACCTTC. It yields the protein CASSQVGGTGPYGYTF.